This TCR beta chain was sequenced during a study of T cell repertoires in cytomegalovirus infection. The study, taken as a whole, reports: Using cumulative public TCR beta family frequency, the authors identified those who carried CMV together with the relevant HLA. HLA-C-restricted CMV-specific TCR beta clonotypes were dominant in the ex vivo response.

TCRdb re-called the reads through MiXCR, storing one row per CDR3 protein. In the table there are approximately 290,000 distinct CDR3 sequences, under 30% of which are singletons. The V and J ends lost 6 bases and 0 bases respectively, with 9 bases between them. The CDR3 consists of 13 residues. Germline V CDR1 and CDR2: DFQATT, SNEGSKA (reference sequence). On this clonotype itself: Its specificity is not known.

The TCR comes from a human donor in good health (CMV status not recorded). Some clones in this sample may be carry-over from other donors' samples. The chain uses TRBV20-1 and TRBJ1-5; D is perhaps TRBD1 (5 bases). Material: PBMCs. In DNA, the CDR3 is TGCAGTGCCGGGGGGTATAGCAATCAGCCCCAGCATTTT. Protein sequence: CSAGGYSNQPQHF.